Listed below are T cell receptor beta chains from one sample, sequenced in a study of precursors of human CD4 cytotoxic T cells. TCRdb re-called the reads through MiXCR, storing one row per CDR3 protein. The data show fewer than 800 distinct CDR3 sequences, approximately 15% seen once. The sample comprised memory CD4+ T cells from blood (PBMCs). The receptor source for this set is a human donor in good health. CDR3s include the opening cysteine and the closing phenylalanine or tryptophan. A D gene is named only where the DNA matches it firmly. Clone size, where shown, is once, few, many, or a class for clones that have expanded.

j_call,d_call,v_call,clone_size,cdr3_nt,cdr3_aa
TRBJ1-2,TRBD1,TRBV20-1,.,TGCAGTGCTAGGGGAGAACAGGGGCCTCGAGCTAACTATGGCTACACCTTC,CSARGEQGPRANYGYTF
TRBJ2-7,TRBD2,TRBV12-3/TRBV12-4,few,TGTGCCAGCGGGAGCGGGGAGAGCGAGCAGTACTTC,CASGSGESEQYF
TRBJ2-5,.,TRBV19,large,TGTGCCAGTAGACCTACAGACAGAAAGCAAGAGACCCAGTACTTC,CASRPTDRKQETQYF
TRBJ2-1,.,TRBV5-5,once,TGTGCCAGCAGCTTCGAGAGTACCCCCTACAATGAGCAGTTCTTC,CASSFESTPYNEQFF
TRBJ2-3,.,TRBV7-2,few,TGTGCCAGCAGCTGGTGGACAGCAGATACGCAGTATTTT,CASSWWTADTQYF
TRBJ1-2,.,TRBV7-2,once,TGTGCCAGCAGCCCTGGGCCCTCCCAGGGGAGCTATGGCTACACCTTC,CASSPGPSQGSYGYTF
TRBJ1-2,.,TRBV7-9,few,TGTGCCAGCAGCTTAGCCCGCGGGATAGGCTTAGAGGACTATGGCTACACCTTC,CASSLARGIGLEDYGYTF
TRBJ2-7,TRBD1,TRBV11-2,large,TGTGCCAGCAGCGTGAACAGGGGGGCCTACGAGCAGTACTTC,CASSVNRGAYEQYF
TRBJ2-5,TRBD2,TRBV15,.,TGTGCCACCAGCAGAGTAATCAGCGGGAGCAAAGAGACCCAGTACTTC,CATSRVISGSKETQYF
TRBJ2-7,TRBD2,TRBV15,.,TGTGCCACCAGCCCCGGGGGGATCCTATCCTACGAGCAGTACTTC,CATSPGGILSYEQYF
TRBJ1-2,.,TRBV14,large,TGTGCCAGCAGCCAAGCTGGCTATGGCTACACCTTC,CASSQAGYGYTF
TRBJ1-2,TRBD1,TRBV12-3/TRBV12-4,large,TGTGCCAGCATTCCGGGACAGGGGGCTTGGGGCTACACCTTC,CASIPGQGAWGYTF
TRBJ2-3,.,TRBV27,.,TGTGCCAGCAGTCTAGTACGTTCAGATACGCAGTATTTT,CASSLVRSDTQYF
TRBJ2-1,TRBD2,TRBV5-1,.,TGCGCCAGCAGCTTCGACAGGGGACTAGCGGGACTAAATGAGCAGTTCTTC,CASSFDRGLAGLNEQFF
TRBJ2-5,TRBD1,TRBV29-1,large,TGCAGCGTCGGACAGGGTGACGGGACCCAGTACTTC,CSVGQGDGTQYF